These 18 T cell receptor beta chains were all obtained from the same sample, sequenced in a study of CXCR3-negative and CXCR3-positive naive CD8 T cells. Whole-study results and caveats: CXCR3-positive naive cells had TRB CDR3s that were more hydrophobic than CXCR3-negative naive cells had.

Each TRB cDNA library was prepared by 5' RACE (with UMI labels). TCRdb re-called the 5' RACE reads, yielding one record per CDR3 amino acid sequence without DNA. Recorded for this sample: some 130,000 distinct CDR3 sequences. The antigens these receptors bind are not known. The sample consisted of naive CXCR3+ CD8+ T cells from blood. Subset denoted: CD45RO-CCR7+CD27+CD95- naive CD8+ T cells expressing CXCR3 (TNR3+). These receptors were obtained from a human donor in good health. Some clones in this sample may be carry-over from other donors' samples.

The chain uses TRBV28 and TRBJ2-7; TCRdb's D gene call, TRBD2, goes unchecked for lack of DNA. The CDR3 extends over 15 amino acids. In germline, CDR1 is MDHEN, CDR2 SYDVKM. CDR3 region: CASGTSTILRGEQYF.

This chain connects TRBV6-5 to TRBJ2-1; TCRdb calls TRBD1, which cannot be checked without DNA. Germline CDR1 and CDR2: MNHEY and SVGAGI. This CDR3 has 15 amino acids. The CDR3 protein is CASSGRGASYNEQFF.

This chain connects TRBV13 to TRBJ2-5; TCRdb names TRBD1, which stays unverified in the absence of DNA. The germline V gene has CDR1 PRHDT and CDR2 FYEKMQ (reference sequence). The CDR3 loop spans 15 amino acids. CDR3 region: CASSYTTGVQETQYF.

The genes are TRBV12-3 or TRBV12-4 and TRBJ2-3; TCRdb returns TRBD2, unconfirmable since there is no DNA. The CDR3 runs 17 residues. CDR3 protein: CASTLGAGGPSTDTQYF.

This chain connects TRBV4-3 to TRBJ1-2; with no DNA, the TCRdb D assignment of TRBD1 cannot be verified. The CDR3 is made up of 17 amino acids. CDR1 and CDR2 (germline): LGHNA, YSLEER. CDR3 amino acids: CASSQDQGQGGSYGYTF.

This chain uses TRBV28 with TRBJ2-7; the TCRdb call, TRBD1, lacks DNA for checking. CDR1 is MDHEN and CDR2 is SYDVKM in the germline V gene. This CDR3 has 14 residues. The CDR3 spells CASSPPRQVTEQYF.

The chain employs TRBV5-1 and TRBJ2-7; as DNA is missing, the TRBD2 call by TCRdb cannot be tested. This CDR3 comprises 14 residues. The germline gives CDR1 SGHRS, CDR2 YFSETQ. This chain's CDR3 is CASRSSGRLVEQYF.

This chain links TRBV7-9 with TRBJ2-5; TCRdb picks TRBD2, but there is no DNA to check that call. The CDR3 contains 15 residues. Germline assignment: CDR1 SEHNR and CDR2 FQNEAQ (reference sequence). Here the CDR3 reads CASRLFGTAKETQYF.

The chain's CDR3 is CASSADTSGGYNEQFF. The rearrangement uses TRBV7-6 and TRBJ2-1; TCRdb designates TRBD2, a call that cannot be tested without DNA. The CDR3 totals 16 residues. Germline loops: CDR1 SGHVS, CDR2 FNYEAQ.

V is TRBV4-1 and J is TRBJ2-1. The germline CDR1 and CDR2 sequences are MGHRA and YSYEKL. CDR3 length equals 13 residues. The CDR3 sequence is CASSYNPRNEQFF.

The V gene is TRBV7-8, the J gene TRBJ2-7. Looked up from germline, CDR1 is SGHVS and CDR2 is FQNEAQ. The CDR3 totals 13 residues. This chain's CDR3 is CASSLAEAVEQYF.

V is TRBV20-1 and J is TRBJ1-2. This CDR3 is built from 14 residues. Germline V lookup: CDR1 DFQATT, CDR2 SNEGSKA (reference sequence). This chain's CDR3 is CSAVHIVLNYGYTF.

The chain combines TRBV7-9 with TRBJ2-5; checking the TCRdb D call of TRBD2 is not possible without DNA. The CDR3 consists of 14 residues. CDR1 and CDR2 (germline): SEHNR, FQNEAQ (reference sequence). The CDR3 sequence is CASSLREWEETQYF.

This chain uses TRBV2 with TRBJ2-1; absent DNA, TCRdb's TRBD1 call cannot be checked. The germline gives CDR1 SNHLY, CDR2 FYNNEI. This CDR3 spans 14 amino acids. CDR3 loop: CASNPEWAAGEQFF.

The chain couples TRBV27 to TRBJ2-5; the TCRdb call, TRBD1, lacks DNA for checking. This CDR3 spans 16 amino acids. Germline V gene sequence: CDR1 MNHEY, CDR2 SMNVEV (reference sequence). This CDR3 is CASSPRPKGTDETQYF.

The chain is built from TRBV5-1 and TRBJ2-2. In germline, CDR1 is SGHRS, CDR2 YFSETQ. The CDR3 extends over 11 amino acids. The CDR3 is CASSLTRELFF.

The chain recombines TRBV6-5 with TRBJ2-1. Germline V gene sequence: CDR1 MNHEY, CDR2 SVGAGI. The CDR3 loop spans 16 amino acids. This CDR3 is CASTQDSDSSYNEQFF.

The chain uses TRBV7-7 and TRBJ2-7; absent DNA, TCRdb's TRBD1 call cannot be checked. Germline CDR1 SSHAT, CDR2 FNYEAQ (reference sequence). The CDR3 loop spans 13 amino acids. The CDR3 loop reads CASSWGDNYEQYF.